The present T cell receptor beta chain was sequenced within a study of blood T cell repertoires in COVID-19. Turning to the study itself: Samples representing acute and convalescent COVID-19 were sourced from the United States, Italy and Spain. Nucleic acid was either cDNA or gDNA, and it came from T cells, B-cell-depleted T cells, or PBMCs.

Before they entered the study, exposed participants had met a COVID-19 case within 2 weeks. Produced via immunoSEQ multiplex PCR; TCRdb's table is partial and in-frame only. The sample has about 430,000 clones, about 88% seen once; the top ten hold around 1.5%. V lost 6 bases and J 0 bases, leaving 9 bases between the germline ends. This CDR3 contains 14 residues. Germline CDR1 and CDR2: PRHDT and FYEKMQ (reference sequence). The genes are TRBV13 and TRBJ1-3, with D perhaps matching TRBD1 (5 bases). The sequence was obtained from a woman aged 18-29 years who had been exposed to COVID-19. The source material was PBMCs or T cells enriched from blood (not recorded which). The DNA of the CDR3 is TGTGCCAGCAGGGGAACAGGCTCTGGAAACACCATATATTTT. Residues: CASRGTGSGNTIYF.